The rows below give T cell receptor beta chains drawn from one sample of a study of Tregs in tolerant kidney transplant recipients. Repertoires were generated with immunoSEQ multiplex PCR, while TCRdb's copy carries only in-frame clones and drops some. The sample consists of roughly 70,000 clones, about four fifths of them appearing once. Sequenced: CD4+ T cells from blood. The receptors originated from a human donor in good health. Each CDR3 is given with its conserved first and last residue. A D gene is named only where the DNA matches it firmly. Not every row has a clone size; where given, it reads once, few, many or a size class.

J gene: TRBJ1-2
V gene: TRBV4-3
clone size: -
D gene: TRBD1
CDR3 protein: CASSQDIGRGNGYTF
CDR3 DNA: TGCGCCAGCAGCCAGGATATAGGCAGGGGGAACGGCTACACCTTC

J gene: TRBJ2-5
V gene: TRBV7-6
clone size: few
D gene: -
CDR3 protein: CASSPTGGGAGQETQYF
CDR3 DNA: TGTGCCAGCAGCCCCACAGGAGGGGGGGCCGGTCAAGAGACCCAGTACTTC

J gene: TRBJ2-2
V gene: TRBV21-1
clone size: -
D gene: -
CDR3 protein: CASRTMWGTWNTGELFF
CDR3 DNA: TGTGCCAGCAGAACCATGTGGGGGACATGGAACACCGGGGAGCTGTTTTTT

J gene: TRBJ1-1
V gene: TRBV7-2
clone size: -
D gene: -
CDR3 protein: CASSSPLNTEAFF
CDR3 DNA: TGTGCCAGCAGCTCCCCACTGAACACTGAAGCTTTCTTT

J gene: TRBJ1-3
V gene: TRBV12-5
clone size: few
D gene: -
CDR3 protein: CASGLVQGGTNSGNTIYF
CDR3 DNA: TGTGCTAGTGGTTTGGTACAAGGGGGGACGAACTCTGGAAACACCATATATTTT

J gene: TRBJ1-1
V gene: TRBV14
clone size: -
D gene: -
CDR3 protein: CASSHLDEAFF
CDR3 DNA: TGTGCCAGCAGCCATCTGGACGAAGCTTTCTTT

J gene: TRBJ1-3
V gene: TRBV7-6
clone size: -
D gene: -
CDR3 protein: CASSLALTNTIYF
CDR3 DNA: TGTGCCAGCAGCTTAGCGCTAACCAACACCATATATTTT

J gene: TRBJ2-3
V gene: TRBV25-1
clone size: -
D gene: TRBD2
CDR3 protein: CASSDGGGAGRPQYF
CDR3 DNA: TGTGCCAGCAGTGATGGCGGGGGGGCCGGCCGACCGCAGTATTTT

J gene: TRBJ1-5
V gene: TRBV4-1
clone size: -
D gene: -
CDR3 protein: CASSQAAGEQPQHF
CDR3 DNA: TGCGCCAGCAGCCAAGCGGCAGGGGAGCAGCCCCAGCATTTT

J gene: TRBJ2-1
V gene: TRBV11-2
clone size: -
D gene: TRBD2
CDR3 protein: CASSLTSGGSNEQFF
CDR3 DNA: TGTGCCAGCAGCTTGACTAGCGGGGGCTCCAATGAGCAGTTCTTC

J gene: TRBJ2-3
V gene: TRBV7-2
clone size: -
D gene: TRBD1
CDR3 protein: CASRTRGFLTDTQYF
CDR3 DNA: TGTGCCAGCAGGACCAGGGGGTTCCTCACAGATACGCAGTATTTT

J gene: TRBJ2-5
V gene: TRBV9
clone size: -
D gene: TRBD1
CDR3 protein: CASSVDHGTGVETQYF
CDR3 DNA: TGTGCCAGCAGCGTAGATCACGGGACAGGGGTAGAGACCCAGTACTTC

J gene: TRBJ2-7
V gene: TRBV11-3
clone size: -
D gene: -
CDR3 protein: CASSFSWAEDTYEQYF
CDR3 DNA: TGTGCCAGCAGCTTCTCCTGGGCGGAGGATACCTACGAGCAGTACTTC

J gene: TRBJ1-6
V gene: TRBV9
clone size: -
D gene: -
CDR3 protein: CASSVGEFEGFGYNSPLHF
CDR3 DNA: TGTGCCAGCAGCGTAGGGGAGTTTGAGGGGTTCGGCTATAATTCACCCCTCCACTTT

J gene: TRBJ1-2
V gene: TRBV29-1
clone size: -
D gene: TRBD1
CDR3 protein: CSVEDRRGYGYTF
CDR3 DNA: TGCAGCGTTGAGGACAGGAGGGGCTATGGCTACACCTTC

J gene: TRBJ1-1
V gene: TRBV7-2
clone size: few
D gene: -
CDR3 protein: CASSLQNRVEAFF
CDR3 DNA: TGTGCCAGCAGCCTCCAGAACAGGGTTGAAGCTTTCTTT

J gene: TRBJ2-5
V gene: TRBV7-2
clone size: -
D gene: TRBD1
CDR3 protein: CASSSGQVRGETQYF
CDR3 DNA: TGTGCCAGCAGCTCAGGACAGGTTAGAGGGGAGACCCAGTACTTC

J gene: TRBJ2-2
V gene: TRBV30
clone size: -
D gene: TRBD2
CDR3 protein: CAWLPAGTSVTGELFF
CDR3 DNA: TGTGCCTGGCTCCCTGCCGGGACTAGCGTCACCGGGGAGCTGTTTTTT

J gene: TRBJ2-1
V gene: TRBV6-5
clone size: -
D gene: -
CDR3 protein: CASSYDVSSYNEQFF
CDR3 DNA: TGTGCCAGCAGTTATGACGTTAGCTCCTACAATGAGCAGTTCTTC

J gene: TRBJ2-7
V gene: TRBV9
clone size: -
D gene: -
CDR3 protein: CASSVGWGNTYEQYF
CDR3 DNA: TGTGCCAGCAGCGTAGGTTGGGGGAACACCTACGAGCAGTACTTC